The 27 T cell receptor beta chains below all came from one sample that was sequenced in a study of OX40 agonist ivuxolimab in advanced cancers. The assay was immunoSEQ multiplex PCR, and TCRdb's table has in-frame clones only and misses some. The sample lists 76,000 or so clones; approximately 85% were seen once. The source material was CD4+ or CD8+ T cells sorted from blood, sampled in a trial of the OX40 agonist ivuxolimab. The receptors come from an adult with an advanced solid tumor such as melanoma, head and neck, liver or kidney cancer.

The V gene is TRBV7-2, the J gene TRBJ1-2; D call uncertain. V lost 1 base, J lost 2 bases, and 2 bases lay in between. CDR3 length: 12 residues. Germline V CDR1 and CDR2: SGHTA, FQGNSA. The CDR3 sequence is CASSLENYGYTF. CDR3 sequence (DNA): TGTGCCAGCAGCTTAGAAAACTATGGCTACACCTTC. Variable domain in full (rest from reference TRBV7-2 and TRBJ1-2): GAGVSQSPSNKVTEKGKDVELRCDPISGHTALYWYRQSLGQGLEFLIYFQGNSAPDKSGLPSDRFSAERTGGSVSTLTIQRTQQEDSAVYLCASSLENYGYTFGSGTRLTVV.

The chain is built from TRBV5-1 and TRBJ2-1, with no clear D. V was cut by 4 bases and J by 6 bases, with 14 bases left in between. CDR1 and CDR2 from the germline V gene are SGHRS and YFSETQ. The length of the CDR3 is 14 residues. CDR3 region: CASSAQPLINEQFF. As DNA, the CDR3 is TGCGCCAGCAGCGCCCAACCACTTATCAATGAGCAGTTCTTC.

The gene calls are TRBV7-2 and TRBJ2-3; 12 bases match TRBD1. The germline gives CDR1 SGHTA, CDR2 FQGNSA. The CDR3 has 17 amino acids. V lost 5 bases, J lost 3 bases, and 9 bases stayed unmatched. The CDR3 region has the DNA TGTGCCAGCAGCGGCGGGACAGGGGGCATCTGGACAGATACGCAGTATTTT. It translates to CASSGGTGGIWTDTQYF.

With regard to this clone: This CDR3 is also generated by other DNA sequences in the sample. The chain carries TRBV4-3 and TRBJ2-3; TRBD1 or TRBD2 may be the D gene (6 bases each). Germline V gene sequence: CDR1 LGHNA, CDR2 YSLEER. Trimming shortened V by 3 bases and J by 2 bases, and 9 bases separated the two germline ends. The CDR3 sequence is 14 residues long. CDR3 sequence reads: CASSQGGHTDTQYF. The DNA for the CDR3 is TGCGCCAGCAGCCAGGGGGGCCACACAGATACGCAGTATTTT.

The chain combines TRBV6-5 with TRBJ1-1, with no clear D. Germline V gene data show CDR1 as MNHEY and CDR2 as SVGAGI. The V gene lost 2 bases and the J gene lost 1 base, with 5 bases spanning the gap. The CDR3 is 13 residues long. CDR3 sequence: CASSYQENTEAFF. DNA of the CDR3: TGTGCCAGCAGTTACCAGGAGAACACTGAAGCTTTCTTT.

The chain is built from TRBV20-1 and TRBJ1-5; no firm D call. Germline assignment: CDR1 DFQATT and CDR2 SNEGSKA (reference sequence). The CDR3 sequence is 11 residues long. V was pared by 0 bases and J by 11 bases, with 8 bases between. The CDR3: CSAREARSQHF. The CDR3 region has the DNA TGCAGTGCTAGAGAAGCAAGGTCCCAGCATTTT.

The genes are TRBV19 and TRBJ1-5, with D uncertain. This CDR3 has 15 amino acids. Germline V gene sequence: CDR1 LNHDA, CDR2 SQIVND (reference sequence). Trimming took 3 bases from V and 6 from J, leaving 15 bases between them. CDR3 bases: TGTGCCAGTAGTATCAATTCGGAGGTCGGTCAGCCCCAGCATTTT. It is translated as CASSINSEVGQPQHF.

This chain joins TRBV19 and TRBJ1-4; D unclear. CDR1 and CDR2 (germline): LNHDA, SQIVND (reference sequence). This CDR3 has 14 residues. Trimming pared 3 bases from V and 0 bases from J, leaving 5 bases between. The CDR3 nucleotides read TGTGCCAGTAGTATTACTGCAACTAATGAAAAACTGTTTTTT. Encoded protein: CASSITATNEKLFF.

This chain joins TRBV6-5 and TRBJ1-1; D call uncertain. CDR3 size: 14 residues. The germline V and J ends were trimmed by 0 bases and 1 base, with 6 bases remaining between them. From germline, CDR1 is MNHEY and CDR2 SVGAGI. Here the CDR3 reads CASSYSFRNTEAFF. The DNA of the CDR3 is TGTGCCAGCAGTTACTCGTTCAGGAACACTGAAGCTTTCTTT.

This chain joins TRBV2 and TRBJ2-5; D is perhaps TRBD1 or TRBD2 (6 bases each). This CDR3 has 10 amino acids. The germline V gene encodes CDR1 SNHLY and CDR2 FYNNEI. V was cut by 6 bases and J by 9 bases, with 8 bases left in between. CDR3 sequence: CASREGAQYF. The CDR3 DNA reads as TGTGCCAGCAGGGAGGGGGCCCAGTACTTC.

This chain uses TRBV11-1 with TRBJ2-7, with 10 positions matching TRBD1. The CDR3 has 13 amino acids. The V and J ends lost 3 bases and 7 bases, in that order; junction bases with no gene match: 3. Germline lookup yields CDR1 SGHAT and CDR2 FQDESV (reference sequence). The CDR3 nucleotides are TGTGCCAGCAGCTTCGGACAGGGGGGGGAGCAGTACTTC. Translated, it gives CASSFGQGGEQYF.

The rearrangement joins TRBV4-3 to TRBJ2-3, with D tentatively TRBD1 or TRBD2 (6 bases each). Trimming stripped 0 bases from V and 1 base from J, with 11 bases between. The CDR3 contains 16 residues. The germline CDR1 and CDR2 sequences are LGHNA and YSLEER. The CDR3 protein is CASSQDGGRGTDTQYF. The CDR3 DNA is TGCGCCAGCAGCCAAGATGGGGGGCGCGGCACAGATACGCAGTATTTT.

This rearrangement joins TRBV19 to TRBJ1-5; D remains unclear. Germline V gene lookup returns CDR1 LNHDA and CDR2 SQIVND (reference sequence). The V and J ends lost 3 bases and 4 bases respectively, with 10 bases between them. This CDR3 comprises 14 residues. The CDR3 protein is CASSIGRTNQPQHF. The CDR3 region has the DNA TGTGCCAGTAGTATTGGACGGACTAATCAGCCCCAGCATTTT.

V is TRBV7-2 and J is TRBJ2-3; no clear D gene. CDR3 size: 12 residues. Per germline, CDR1 SGHTA and CDR2 FQGNSA. Trimming left V 4 bases short and J 9 bases short, with 11 bases between. Here the CDR3 reads CASSWEQNTQYF. CDR3 DNA: TGTGCCAGCAGCTGGGAACAAAACACGCAGTATTTT.

V usage is TRBV19 and J usage is TRBJ2-5, with 11 nucleotides matching TRBD1. The ends lost 3 bases at V and 5 bases at J; junction bases unmatched: 11. The CDR3 runs to 17 residues. From germline, CDR1 is LNHDA and CDR2 SQIVND (reference sequence). Here the CDR3 reads CASSIILRTGGTETQYF. The CDR3, as DNA: TGTGCCAGTAGTATTATTCTCCGGACAGGGGGCACGGAGACCCAGTACTTC. The complete variable domain, with remaining parts taken from reference TRBV19 and TRBJ2-5, reads DGGITQSPKYLFRKEGQNVTLSCEQNLNHDAMYWYRQDPGQGLRLIYYSQIVNDFQKGDIAEGYSVSREKKESFPLTVTSAQKNPTAFYLCASSIILRTGGTETQYFGPGTRLLVL.

The chain joins TRBV5-5 to TRBJ1-1, with D hard to call. The CDR3 length is 14 residues. V was clipped by 1 base and J by 1 base, with 8 bases between them. Germline CDR1 reads SGHKS; CDR2 reads YYEKEE (reference sequence). In DNA, the CDR3 is TGTGCCAGCAGCTTGACAGCTCCGAACACTGAAGCTTTCTTT. Translated: CASSLTAPNTEAFF.

The chain uses TRBV30 and TRBJ1-1, with D unresolved. The CDR3 is made up of 13 amino acids. The V gene's germline CDR1 is GTSNPN and CDR2 SVGIG (reference sequence). V was shortened by 2 bases and J by 4 bases, with 11 bases between the two germline ends. As DNA, the CDR3 is TGTGCCTGGAGTTCTGGGCTCCTCACTGAAGCTTTCTTT. It codes for CAWSSGLLTEAFF.

V and J are TRBV30 and TRBJ2-7; D call uncertain. V gave up 1 base and J gave up 3 bases, with 16 bases separating them. CDR3 length equals 15 residues. The germline V gene encodes CDR1 GTSNPN and CDR2 SVGIG (reference sequence). For the CDR3, the DNA is TGTGCCTGGAGTGAGCCCGGCAACTTCGGCTACGAGCAGTACTTC. Encoded protein: CAWSEPGNFGYEQYF. The full variable domain, completed using reference TRBV30 and TRBJ2-7, is SQTIHQWPATLVQPVGSPLSLECTVEGTSNPNLYWYRQAAGRGLQLLFYSVGIGQISSEVPQNLSASRPQDRQFILSSKKLLLSDSGFYLCAWSEPGNFGYEQYFGPGTRLTVT.

The chain has TRBV4-2 and TRBJ2-3; 12 nucleotides agree with TRBD2. This CDR3 is built from 14 residues. Germline CDR1 reads LGHNA; CDR2 reads YNFKEQ. With V trimmed by 6 bases and J by 6 bases, 4 bases remained unmatched. CDR3: CASRPSGGADTQYF. CDR3 DNA sequence: TGTGCCAGCAGGCCTAGCGGGGGGGCGGATACGCAGTATTTT.

The V call is TRBV6-1, the J call TRBJ2-1; D ambiguous. Germline assignment: CDR1 MNHNS and CDR2 SASEGT. V lost 3 bases and J 0 bases, leaving 9 bases between the germline ends. This CDR3 has 15 amino acids. CDR3 nucleotides: TGTGCCAGCAGTGAGGACGGAAGCTCCTACAATGAGCAGTTCTTC. Protein sequence: CASSEDGSSYNEQFF.

The J gene is TRBJ2-5, the V gene TRBV5-1, with D unclear. Trimming cost V 0 bases and J 1 base, with 7 bases left between them. Per germline, CDR1 SGHRS and CDR2 YFSETQ. The CDR3 has 14 amino acids. The CDR3 is CASSLGHLQETQYF. The CDR3 DNA sequence: TGCGCCAGCAGCTTGGGACACCTCCAAGAGACCCAGTACTTC.

This chain connects TRBV6-6 to TRBJ1-3, with a possible D match to TRBD1 (6 bases). In germline, CDR1 is MNHNY, CDR2 SVGAGI (reference sequence). The CDR3 is made up of 16 amino acids. V lost 6 bases and J lost 3, with 18 bases in between. CDR3 DNA: TGTGCCAGCAGACACCAGACGGGGGCTTATGGAAACACCATATATTTT. It codes for CASRHQTGAYGNTIYF.

This chain joins TRBV6-5 and TRBJ1-2, with a possible D match to TRBD1 (5 bases). The CDR3 is 12 amino acids. Germline lookup yields CDR1 MNHEY and CDR2 SVGAGI. Trimming removed 2 bases at V and 6 bases at J, with 7 bases between. The CDR3 nucleotides read TGTGCCAGCAGTTACCGGGGGGATGGCTACACCTTC. Amino acids: CASSYRGDGYTF.

The chain links TRBV6-5 to TRBJ1-6, with TRBD1 as a possible D gene (6 bases). The CDR3 spans 15 residues. With 0 bases removed from V and 7 bases from J, the gap between germline ends came to 10 bases. Germline V gene data show CDR1 as MNHEY and CDR2 as SVGAGI. CDR3 protein: CASSYSRGGNSPLHF. DNA of the CDR3: TGTGCCAGCAGTTACTCGAGAGGGGGAAATTCACCCCTCCACTTT.

The CDR3 DNA follows: TGTGCCAGCAGCCCGACAGGGGGGGAGACCCAGTACTTC. As protein: CASSPTGGETQYF. This chain links TRBV6-6 with TRBJ2-5; 9 bases are shared with TRBD1. The CDR3 is 13 amino acids. Germline CDR1 and CDR2: MNHNY and SVGAGI (reference sequence). V lost 6 bases and J lost 5; bases outside the gene matches: 4.

The chain links TRBV30 to TRBJ1-2, with D possibly matching TRBD1 (6 bases). V lost 0 bases, J lost 8 bases, and 16 bases lay in between. The CDR3 is 14 amino acids. The V gene's germline CDR1 is GTSNPN and CDR2 SVGIG (reference sequence). Here the CDR3 DNA reads TGTGCCTGGAGTGTACAAGGGGGGTCTAGGGGCTACACCTTC. Encoded protein: CAWSVQGGSRGYTF. The full variable domain, completed using reference TRBV30 and TRBJ1-2, is SQTIHQWPATLVQPVGSPLSLECTVEGTSNPNLYWYRQAAGRGLQLLFYSVGIGQISSEVPQNLSASRPQDRQFILSSKKLLLSDSGFYLCAWSVQGGSRGYTFGSGTRLTVV.

This clone has just one count. The rearrangement joins TRBV18 to TRBJ2-3, with 9 bases that match TRBD2. CDR1 is KGHSH and CDR2 is LQKENI in the germline V gene. The ends lost 1 base at V and 1 base at J; junction bases unmatched: 3. The CDR3 contains 16 residues. CDR3 bases: TGTGCCAGCTCACCACTAGCGGGGGCTGGCACAGATACGCAGTATTTT. Protein: CASSPLAGAGTDTQYF.